Following are 25 T cell receptor beta chains from one sample sequenced in a study of cytomegalovirus exposure and HLA in healthy donors. Using immunoSEQ multiplex PCR, the repertoire was profiled, and TCRdb retains in-frame clones only, with some absent. The repertoire consists of 70,000 or so clones, with 94% occurring once and the leading ten covering over 0.8%. Specimen: PBMCs. The origin of the receptors is a woman under 30 in good health and CMV-seronegative.

The chain links TRBV6-5 to TRBJ2-2; D may be TRBD2 (5 bases). The CDR3 contains 15 residues. Germline V gene sequence: CDR1 MNHEY, CDR2 SVGAGI. Trimming left V 0 bases short and J 5 bases short, with 10 bases between. The CDR3 reads CASSYSGSSTGELFF. The DNA of the CDR3 is TGTGCCAGCAGTTACTCGGGGAGTTCGACCGGGGAGCTGTTTTTT.

This chain connects TRBV14 to TRBJ1-3; D is possibly TRBD1 (6 bases). CDR3 size: 17 residues. V gave up 2 bases and J gave up 2 bases, with 16 bases separating them. CDR1 is SGHDN and CDR2 is FVKESK in the germline V gene. This CDR3 is CASSQYFQGPPGNTIYF. DNA for the CDR3: TGTGCCAGCAGCCAATATTTCCAGGGGCCCCCTGGAAACACCATATATTTT.

J is TRBJ2-2 and V is TRBV19; 7 positions match TRBD2. The CDR3 has 15 amino acids. V gave up 3 bases and J gave up 7 bases; unmatched junction bases: 8. CDR1 and CDR2 from the germline V gene are LNHDA and SQIVND (reference sequence). CDR3 in amino acids: CASSIGGVQGGELFF. The CDR3 region has the DNA TGTGCCAGTAGTATTGGGGGGGTTCAAGGCGGGGAGCTGTTTTTT.

The chain is built from TRBV7-6 and TRBJ2-7; 13 bases match TRBD2. CDR3 length: 15 residues. After removal of 5 bases from V and 2 bases from J, the junction contained 3 bases not matched to a gene. CDR1 is SGHVS, CDR2 FNYEAQ, per germline. The CDR3 region is CASSPTSGGAYEQYF. The CDR3 bases are TGTGCCAGCAGCCCTACTAGCGGGGGGGCCTACGAGCAGTACTTC.

This sequence joins TRBV10-2 and TRBJ1-5; 12 positions match TRBD1. The germline V gene has CDR1 WSHSY and CDR2 SAAADI. J lost 6 bases, V lost 3 bases, and 6 bases had no gene match. The CDR3 has 16 residues. Here the CDR3 DNA reads TGCGCCAGCAGTGATGGGACAGGGGGCCGGGGTCAGCCCCAGCATTTT. Translating it yields CASSDGTGGRGQPQHF.

V usage is TRBV4-1 and J usage is TRBJ2-5; 7 nucleotides match TRBD2. Trimming at V came to 1 base and at J to 4 bases, leaving 3 bases not matched to a gene. Germline values: CDR1 MGHRA, CDR2 YSYEKL. The CDR3 totals 14 residues. DNA of the CDR3: TGCGCCAGCAGCCAAGGAGTAGCGGGAGAGACCCAGTACTTC. It yields the protein CASSQGVAGETQYF.

In nucleotides, the CDR3 is TGTGCCAGCAATTGGGGGCGCGGAACCGGGGAGCTGTTTTTT. Translation gives CASNWGRGTGELFF. The chain has TRBV6-5 and TRBJ2-2; D might be TRBD1 (6 bases). The CDR3 extends over 14 amino acids. The V gene's germline CDR1 is MNHEY and CDR2 SVGAGI. V gave up 7 bases and J gave up 5 bases, with 14 bases separating them.

J is TRBJ1-1 and V is TRBV27; D gene ambiguous. V was pared by 3 bases and J by 4 bases, with 15 bases between. In germline, CDR1 is MNHEY, CDR2 SMNVEV (reference sequence). The CDR3 consists of 15 residues. In DNA form, the CDR3 reads TGTGCCAGCAGTTTTTCGTGGAGGGCGGCCACTGAAGCTTTCTTT. Protein: CASSFSWRAATEAFF.

The chain joins TRBV7-2 to TRBJ2-7; 12 bases agree with TRBD2. This CDR3 has 15 amino acids. Germline V gene sequence: CDR1 SGHTA, CDR2 FQGNSA. Losses at the gene ends were 5 bases for V and 4 bases for J; bases not matched to a gene: 6. CDR3 DNA sequence: TGTGCCAGCAGCAAGACTAGCGGGAGTAGTTACGAGCAGTACTTC. Protein product: CASSKTSGSSYEQYF. Full variable domain (missing parts from reference TRBV7-2 and TRBJ2-7): GAGVSQSPSNKVTEKGKDVELRCDPISGHTALYWYRQSLGQGLEFLIYFQGNSAPDKSGLPSDRFSAERTGGSVSTLTIQRTQQEDSAVYLCASSKTSGSSYEQYFGPGTRLTVT.

This clone was counted a single time. CDR3 sequence: CASSIRLGQGASGYTF. The CDR3 region has the DNA TGTGCCAGTAGTATCAGGTTAGGACAGGGGGCCTCTGGCTACACCTTC. The chain recombines TRBV19 with TRBJ1-2, with 11 bases identical to TRBD1. The V gene's germline CDR1 is LNHDA and CDR2 SQIVND (reference sequence). This CDR3 spans 16 amino acids. The V segment lost 3 bases and the J segment 7 bases; nucleotides outside the gene matches: 10.

The chain links TRBV28 to TRBJ1-5; a weak D match, TRBD1 (6 bases). CDR3 length: 15 residues. Germline CDR1 and CDR2: MDHEN and SYDVKM. V gave up 6 bases and J gave up 4 bases, with 16 bases separating them. CDR3 nucleotide sequence: TGTGCCAGCAGCAAGAGGCAGGGGACGAATCAGCCCCAGCATTTT. Protein product: CASSKRQGTNQPQHF. Full variable domain (missing parts from reference TRBV28 and TRBJ1-5): DVKVTQSSRYLVKRTGEKVFLECVQDMDHENMFWYRQDPGLGLRLIYFSYDVKMKEKGDIPEGYSVSREKKERFSLILESASTNQTSMYLCASSKRQGTNQPQHFGDGTRLSIL.

The rearrangement links TRBV5-5 to TRBJ1-4; D is unclear. V was shortened by 1 base and J by 2 bases, with 6 bases between the two germline ends. This CDR3 has 14 residues. Germline CDR1 SGHKS, CDR2 YYEKEE (reference sequence). The CDR3 region has the DNA TGTGCCAGCAGCTTGCACCGGACTAATGAAAAACTGTTTTTT. Amino acid sequence: CASSLHRTNEKLFF. The full variable domain, with the rest looked up from reference TRBV5-5 and TRBJ1-4, is DAGVTQSPTHLIKTRGQQVTLRCSPISGHKSVSWYQQVLGQGPQFIFQYYEKEERGRGNFPDRFSARQFPNYSSELNVNALLLGDSALYLCASSLHRTNEKLFFGSGTQLSVL.

The chain combines TRBV7-9 with TRBJ2-3; no clear D. The CDR3 is 14 residues long. The ends were cut back, 5 bases at V and 4 bases at J, with 13 bases in the middle. Germline CDR1 SEHNR, CDR2 FQNEAQ (reference sequence). CDR3 region: CASSPGSAADTQYF. The CDR3 nucleotides read TGTGCCAGCAGCCCGGGTTCTGCAGCAGATACGCAGTATTTT.

J is TRBJ2-2 and V is TRBV4-1, with 8 bases that match TRBD2. Trimming at V came to 6 bases and at J to 3 bases, leaving 6 bases not matched to a gene. Per germline, CDR1 MGHRA and CDR2 YSYEKL. CDR3 length: 15 residues. The CDR3 DNA follows: TGCGCCAGCAGGACTAGCGACGGGCACACCGGGGAGCTGTTTTTT. It encodes CASRTSDGHTGELFF.

The chain has TRBV10-1 and TRBJ2-3, with D possibly TRBD2 on 5 matching bases. Trimming stripped 6 bases from V and 4 bases from J, with 20 bases between. The CDR3 length is 16 residues. Germline V gives CDR1 WNHNN, CDR2 SYGVQD (reference sequence). This CDR3 reads CASSAVRVAGADTQYF. The DNA of the CDR3 is TGCGCCAGCAGCGCCGTGAGGGTAGCTGGGGCAGATACGCAGTATTTT.

Only one count was recorded for this clone. The chain employs TRBV6-6 and TRBJ1-6, with D possibly being TRBD1 (5 bases). Germline CDR1 and CDR2: MNHNY and SVGAGI (reference sequence). Trimming cost V 6 bases and J 5 bases, with 14 bases left between them. The CDR3 consists of 15 residues. The CDR3 sequence is CASRPGRGNNSPLHF. In DNA, the CDR3 is TGTGCCAGCAGACCCGGCCGGGGGAATAATTCACCCCTCCACTTT.

This chain uses TRBV6-6 with TRBJ1-5; TRBD1 might be the D (6 bases). V was cut by 4 bases and J by 1 base, with 11 bases left in between. The length of the CDR3 is 15 residues. Germline CDR1 MNHNY, CDR2 SVGAGI (reference sequence). In DNA, the CDR3 is TGTGCCAGCAGTTTCCGGACAGTGAGCAATCAGCCCCAGCATTTT. It encodes CASSFRTVSNQPQHF.

V usage is TRBV9 and J usage is TRBJ2-7; D unresolved. Between the trimmed V and J ends, which lost 2 bases and 1 base, there was a span of 7 bases. The germline CDR1 and CDR2 sequences are SGDLS and YYNGEE. The CDR3 covers 13 residues. The CDR3 reads CASSVAESYEQYF. CDR3 nucleotides: TGTGCCAGCAGCGTGGCAGAATCCTACGAGCAGTACTTC.

V and J are TRBV7-2 and TRBJ2-3, with D hard to call. Germline V gene lookup returns CDR1 SGHTA and CDR2 FQGNSA. With 3 bases removed from V and 0 bases from J, the gap between germline ends came to 7 bases. This CDR3 comprises 14 residues. For the CDR3, the DNA is TGTGCCAGCAGCTTTGGCCCCAGCACAGATACGCAGTATTTT. Translating it yields CASSFGPSTDTQYF.

The chain links TRBV5-4 to TRBJ2-2; D call uncertain. This CDR3 is built from 15 residues. The V gene's germline CDR1 is SGHNT and CDR2 YYREEE (reference sequence). Trimming cost V 4 bases and J 0 bases, with 10 bases left between them. The CDR3 here is CASSQRAPNTGELFF. CDR3 sequence (DNA): TGTGCCAGCAGCCAACGCGCCCCGAACACCGGGGAGCTGTTTTTT.

The V and J genes are TRBV5-1 and TRBJ1-3; D is ambiguous. V lost 5 bases to trimming and J lost 1 base, with 22 bases between them. The CDR3 is 18 residues long. Germline V lookup: CDR1 SGHRS, CDR2 YFSETQ. The CDR3 here is CASSAAPLGLRSGNTIYF. In DNA, the CDR3 is TGCGCCAGCAGTGCGGCACCTCTAGGACTTCGGTCTGGAAACACCATATATTTT.

The chain joins TRBV7-6 to TRBJ2-1; D is possibly TRBD2 (6 bases). Per the germline V gene, CDR1 is SGHVS and CDR2 is FNYEAQ. The CDR3 consists of 13 residues. Trimming took off 5 bases at V and 7 bases at J, with 12 bases between the two ends. This CDR3 reads CASSTPGGNEQFF. CDR3 in DNA: TGTGCCAGCAGCACCCCTGGGGGGAATGAGCAGTTCTTC.

The chain joins TRBV4-1 to TRBJ1-4, with 9 bases matching TRBD1. This CDR3 is 19 amino acids long. Unmatched junction bases numbered 11, after V lost 3 bases and J lost 0 bases. The germline gives CDR1 MGHRA, CDR2 YSYEKL. This chain's CDR3 is CASSHSGQGPRATNEKLFF. The CDR3 bases are TGCGCCAGCAGCCACTCGGGACAGGGCCCCCGCGCAACTAATGAAAAACTGTTTTTT.

The chain couples TRBV4-2 to TRBJ1-6; 7 nucleotides agree with TRBD1. Germline loops: CDR1 LGHNA, CDR2 YNFKEQ. The CDR3 has 16 residues. The ends lost 1 base at V and 8 bases at J; junction bases unmatched: 8. CDR3: CASSQGRRTGHSPLHF. CDR3 nucleotides: TGTGCCAGCAGCCAAGGGCGGCGGACAGGTCATTCACCCCTCCACTTT.

The DNA of the CDR3 is TGTGCCAGCTCACAGGGGAAACTGAACACTGAAGCTTTCTTT. This translates into CASSQGKLNTEAFF. This rearrangement joins TRBV18 to TRBJ1-1, with D tentatively TRBD1 (5 bases). Germline CDR1 is KGHSH and CDR2 is LQKENI. The CDR3 is 14 amino acids. The ends were cut back, 4 bases at V and 0 bases at J, with 9 bases in the middle.